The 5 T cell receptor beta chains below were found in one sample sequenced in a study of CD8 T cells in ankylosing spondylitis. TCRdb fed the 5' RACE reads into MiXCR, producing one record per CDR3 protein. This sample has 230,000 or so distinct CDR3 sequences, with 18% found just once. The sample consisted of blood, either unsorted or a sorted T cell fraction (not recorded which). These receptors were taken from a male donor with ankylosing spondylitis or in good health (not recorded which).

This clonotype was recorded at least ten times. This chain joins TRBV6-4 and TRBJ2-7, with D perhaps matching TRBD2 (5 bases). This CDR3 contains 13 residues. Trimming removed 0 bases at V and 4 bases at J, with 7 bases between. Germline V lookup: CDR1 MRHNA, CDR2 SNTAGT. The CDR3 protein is CASSDSGEYEQYF. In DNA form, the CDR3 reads TGTGCCAGCAGTGACTCGGGAGAATACGAGCAGTACTTC.

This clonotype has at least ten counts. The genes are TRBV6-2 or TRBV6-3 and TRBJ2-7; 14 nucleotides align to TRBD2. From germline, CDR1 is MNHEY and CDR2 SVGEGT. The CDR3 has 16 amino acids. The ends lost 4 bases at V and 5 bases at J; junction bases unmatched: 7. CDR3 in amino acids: CASSFPWTSGRNEQYF. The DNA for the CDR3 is TGTGCCAGCAGTTTTCCCTGGACTAGCGGGAGGAACGAGCAGTACTTC.

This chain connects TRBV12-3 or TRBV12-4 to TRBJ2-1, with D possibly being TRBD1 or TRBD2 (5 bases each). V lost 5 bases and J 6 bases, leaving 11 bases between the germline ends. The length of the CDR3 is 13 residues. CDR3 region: CASSPGPFNEQFF. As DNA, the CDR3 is TGTGCCAGCAGTCCGGGACCTTTCAATGAGCAGTTCTTC.

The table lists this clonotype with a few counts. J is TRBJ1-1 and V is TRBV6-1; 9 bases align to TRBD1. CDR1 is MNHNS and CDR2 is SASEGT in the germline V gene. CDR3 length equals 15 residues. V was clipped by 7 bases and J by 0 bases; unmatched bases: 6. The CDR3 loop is CASNGQGLLNTEAFF. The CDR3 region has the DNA TGTGCCAGCAACGGACAGGGGCTATTGAACACTGAAGCTTTCTTT.

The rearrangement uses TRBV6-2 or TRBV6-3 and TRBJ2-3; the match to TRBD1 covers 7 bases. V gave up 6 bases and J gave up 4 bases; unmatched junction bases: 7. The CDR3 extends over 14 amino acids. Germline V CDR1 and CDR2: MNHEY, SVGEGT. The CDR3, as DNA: TGTGCCAGCAGAAAGAGACAGGGAGCAGATACGCAGTATTTT. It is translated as CASRKRQGADTQYF.